Below, 10 T cell receptor beta chains from the same sample are listed, as sequenced in a study of early T cells in non-severe SARS-CoV-2 infection. TCRdb re-called the 5' RACE reads through MiXCR, storing one row per CDR3 protein. The sample contains about 55,000 distinct CDR3 sequences, approximately 6.3% of which appear only once. The sequencing used whole blood, collected at baseline. These receptors were collected from an adult who was a healthcare worker with PCR-confirmed SARS-CoV-2 infection or an uninfected control (not recorded which).

This clonotype was seen repeatedly, ten times or more. This chain connects TRBV7-8 to TRBJ1-5, with 9 bases aligning to TRBD1. CDR3 length: 16 amino acids. Germline trimming cut 4 bases from V and 0 bases from J; bases unmatched to any gene: 4. Germline V CDR1 and CDR2: SGHVS, FQNEAQ. CDR3 protein: CASSYGQGYSNQPQHF. The CDR3, as DNA: TGTGCCAGCAGCTACGGACAGGGGTATAGCAATCAGCCCCAGCATTTT.

This clonotype occurred a few times. The rearrangement links TRBV7-2 to TRBJ1-2, with D possibly TRBD1 on 5 matching bases. Trimming pared 2 bases from V and 4 bases from J, leaving 8 bases between. The CDR3 is 13 amino acids. CDR1 is SGHTA and CDR2 is FQGNSA in the germline V gene. For the CDR3, the DNA is TGTGCCAGCAGCTTACTAGGGACCTATGGCTACACCTTC. It is translated as CASSLLGTYGYTF.

There are many counts of this clonotype. The chain combines TRBV5-1 with TRBJ2-7; possible D gene TRBD1, 5 bases. Germline assignment: CDR1 SGHRS and CDR2 YFSETQ. The CDR3 spans 14 residues. V was clipped by 0 bases and J by 1 base, with 8 bases between them. CDR3 nucleotides: TGCGCCAGCAGCTTGGACACAGGTTCCTACGAGCAGTACTTC. Translation: CASSLDTGSYEQYF.

This clonotype was seen many times. The rearrangement joins TRBV13 to TRBJ2-7, with TRBD1 as a possible D gene (6 bases). The CDR3 contains 16 residues. The ends were cut back, 6 bases at V and 1 base at J, with 19 bases in the middle. Germline values: CDR1 PRHDT, CDR2 FYEKMQ (reference sequence). The DNA for the CDR3 is TGTGCCAGCAGTACGAAAACCGGGACACTATCCTACGAGCAGTACTTC. It yields the protein CASSTKTGTLSYEQYF.

This clonotype came up many times. The chain links TRBV6-4 to TRBJ2-2; a possible D gene is TRBD2 (5 bases). Germline CDR1 MRHNA, CDR2 SNTAGT. Trimming left V 7 bases short and J 4 bases short, with 13 bases between. This CDR3 contains 14 residues. Here the CDR3 reads CASKREGSTGELFF. The DNA of the CDR3 is TGTGCCAGCAAGAGGGAAGGAAGCACCGGGGAGCTGTTTTTT.

This chain links TRBV6-1 with TRBJ2-6; D uncertain. V lost 7 bases to trimming and J lost 6 bases, with 7 bases between them. Germline CDR1 reads MNHNS; CDR2 reads SASEGT. The CDR3 loop spans 12 amino acids. The CDR3 nucleotides read TGTGCCAGCATAAACGAGGCCAACGTCCTGACTTTC. Encoded protein: CASINEANVLTF.

This clonotype was detected only a few times. The V and J genes are TRBV7-9 and TRBJ1-1; TRBD1 agrees at 9 bases. Unmatched junction bases numbered 5, after V lost 5 bases and J lost 7 bases. The CDR3 loop spans 13 amino acids. The germline gives CDR1 SEHNR, CDR2 FQNEAQ (reference sequence). CDR3 protein: CASSRDRGNEAFF. The CDR3 DNA reads as TGTGCCAGCAGCCGAGACAGGGGGAATGAAGCTTTCTTT.

The J gene is TRBJ1-1, the V gene TRBV12-3 or TRBV12-4; D call uncertain. This CDR3 contains 12 residues. Trimming cost V 6 bases and J 3 bases, with 8 bases left between them. CDR3 in amino acids: CASSLGYTEAFF. The CDR3 DNA follows: TGTGCCAGCAGCCTTGGTTACACTGAAGCTTTCTTT.

This clonotype appeared many times. The CDR3 DNA follows: TGTGCCAGCAGCTTATCGGGACAGGGGGCTGATGGCAATCAGCCCCAGCATTTT. Amino acids: CASSLSGQGADGNQPQHF. The chain links TRBV5-6 to TRBJ1-5; 12 nucleotides match TRBD1. The length of the CDR3 is 18 residues. With V trimmed by 2 bases and J by 2 bases, 8 bases remained unmatched. The germline CDR1 and CDR2 sequences are SGHDT and YYEEEE.

This clonotype was seen at least ten times. V gene TRBV7-2 combines with J gene TRBJ2-7; weak D call: TRBD1 (6 bases). The CDR3 is 14 amino acids. Germline V gene lookup returns CDR1 SGHTA and CDR2 FQGNSA. V was shortened by 5 bases and J by 2 bases, with 13 bases between the two germline ends. The CDR3 is CASSPGQITYEQYF. The CDR3, as DNA: TGTGCCAGCAGCCCCGGACAGATCACCTACGAGCAGTACTTC.